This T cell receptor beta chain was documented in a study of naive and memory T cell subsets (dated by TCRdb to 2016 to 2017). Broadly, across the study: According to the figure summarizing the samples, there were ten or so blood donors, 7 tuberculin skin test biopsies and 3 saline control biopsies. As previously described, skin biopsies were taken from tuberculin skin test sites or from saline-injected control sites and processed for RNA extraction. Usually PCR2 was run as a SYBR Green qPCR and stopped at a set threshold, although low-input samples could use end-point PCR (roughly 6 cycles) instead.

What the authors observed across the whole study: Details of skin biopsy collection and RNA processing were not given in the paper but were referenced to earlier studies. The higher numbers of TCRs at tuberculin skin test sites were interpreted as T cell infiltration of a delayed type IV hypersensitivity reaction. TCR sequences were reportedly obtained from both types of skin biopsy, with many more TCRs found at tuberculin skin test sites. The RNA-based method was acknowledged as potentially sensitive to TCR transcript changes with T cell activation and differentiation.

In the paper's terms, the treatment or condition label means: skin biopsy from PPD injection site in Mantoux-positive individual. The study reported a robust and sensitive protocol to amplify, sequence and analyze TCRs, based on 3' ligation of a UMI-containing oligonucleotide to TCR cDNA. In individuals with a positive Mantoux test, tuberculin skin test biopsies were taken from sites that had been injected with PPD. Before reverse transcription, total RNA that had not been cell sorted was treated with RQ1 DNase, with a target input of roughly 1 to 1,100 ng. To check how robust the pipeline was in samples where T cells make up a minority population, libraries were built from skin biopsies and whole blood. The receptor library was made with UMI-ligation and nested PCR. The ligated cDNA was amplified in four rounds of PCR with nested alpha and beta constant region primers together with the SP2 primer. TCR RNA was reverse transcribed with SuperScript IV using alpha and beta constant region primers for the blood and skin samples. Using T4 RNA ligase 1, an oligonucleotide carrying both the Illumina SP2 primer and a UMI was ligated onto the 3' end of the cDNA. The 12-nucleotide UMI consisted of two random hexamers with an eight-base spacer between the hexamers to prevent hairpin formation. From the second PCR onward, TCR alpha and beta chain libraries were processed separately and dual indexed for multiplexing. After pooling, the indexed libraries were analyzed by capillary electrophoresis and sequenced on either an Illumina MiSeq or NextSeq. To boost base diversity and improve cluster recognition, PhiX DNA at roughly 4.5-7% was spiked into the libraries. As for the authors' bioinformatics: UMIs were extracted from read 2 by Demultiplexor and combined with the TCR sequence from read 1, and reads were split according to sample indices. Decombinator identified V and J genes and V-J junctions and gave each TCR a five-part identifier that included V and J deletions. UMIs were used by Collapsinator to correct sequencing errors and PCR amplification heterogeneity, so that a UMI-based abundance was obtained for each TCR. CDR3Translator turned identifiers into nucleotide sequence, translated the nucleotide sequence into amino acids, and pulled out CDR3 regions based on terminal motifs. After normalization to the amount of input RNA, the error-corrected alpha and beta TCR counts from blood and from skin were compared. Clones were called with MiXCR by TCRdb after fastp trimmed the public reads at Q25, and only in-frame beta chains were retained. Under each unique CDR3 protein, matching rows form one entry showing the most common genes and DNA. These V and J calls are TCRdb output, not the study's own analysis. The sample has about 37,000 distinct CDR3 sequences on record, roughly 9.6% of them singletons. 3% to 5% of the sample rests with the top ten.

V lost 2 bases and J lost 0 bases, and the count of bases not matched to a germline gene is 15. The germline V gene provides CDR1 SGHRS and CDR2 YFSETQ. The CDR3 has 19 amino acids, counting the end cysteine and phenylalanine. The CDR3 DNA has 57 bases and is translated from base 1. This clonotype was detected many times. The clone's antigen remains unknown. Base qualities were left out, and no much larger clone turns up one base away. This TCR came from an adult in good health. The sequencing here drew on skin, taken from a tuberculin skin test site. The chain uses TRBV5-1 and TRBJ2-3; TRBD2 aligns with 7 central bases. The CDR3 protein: CASSLLSLGGATSTDTQYF. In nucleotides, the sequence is TGCGCCAGCAGCTTATTAAGCCTGGGAGGGGCCACTAGCACAGATACGCAGTATTTT.